Following are 15 T cell receptor beta chains from one sample sequenced in a study of shared clonotypes between healthy human individuals. CD8 cells classed as naive were CD45RO-negative and positively selected for CCR7, excluding terminally differentiated effector memory CD45RA+ cells. Sequencing was performed with immunoSEQ multiplex PCR; in TCRdb, only in-frame clones are kept and a portion is missing. The data hold some 2 million clones, with approximately 94% observed a single time. What was sequenced was naive CD8+ T cells sorted from blood. All receptors derive from a man younger than 35 in good health.

The CDR3 sequence is CASFAGTATYEQYF. CDR3 in DNA: TGTGCCAGCTTTGCCGGGACCGCAACCTACGAGCAGTACTTC. The chain recombines TRBV28 with TRBJ2-7; tentatively, D is TRBD1 or TRBD2 (5 bases each). CDR1 MDHEN and CDR2 SYDVKM come from the germline V gene. The V gene lost 8 bases and the J gene lost 2 bases, with 16 bases spanning the gap. CDR3 size: 14 residues.

V gene TRBV4-1 combines with J gene TRBJ2-7; 9 bases match TRBD1. The CDR3 extends over 15 amino acids. The V gene end was trimmed by 2 bases and the J gene end by 5 bases; junction bases not matched to a gene: 7. Germline V gene sequence: CDR1 MGHRA, CDR2 YSYEKL. The CDR3 region is CASSQPGQGAHEQYF. As DNA, the CDR3 is TGCGCCAGCAGCCAACCGGGACAGGGAGCACACGAGCAGTACTTC.

The V call is TRBV7-9, the J call TRBJ1-2; possible D gene TRBD1, 6 bases. CDR1 and CDR2 (germline): SEHNR, FQNEAQ (reference sequence). The CDR3 is made up of 15 amino acids. The V end was cut by 8 bases, the J end by 2 bases, with 18 bases between. The CDR3 loop reads CASRSPTGANYGYTF. The CDR3 DNA follows: TGTGCCAGCCGATCCCCGACGGGGGCGAACTATGGCTACACCTTC.

The chain combines TRBV4-1 with TRBJ2-7; D is unclear. CDR1 and CDR2 from the germline V gene are MGHRA and YSYEKL. This CDR3 is 15 amino acids long. V was pared by 0 bases and J by 2 bases, with 11 bases between. The DNA for the CDR3 is TGCGCCAGCAGCCAAGAGCCAGTTACCGCCTACGAGCAGTACTTC. It specifies CASSQEPVTAYEQYF.

The chain employs TRBV29-1 and TRBJ2-1; 7 bases match TRBD2. CDR1 and CDR2 (germline): SQVTM, ANQGSEA. The trim removed 3 bases at V and 4 bases at J, leaving 6 bases unmatched. The CDR3 has 14 amino acids. The CDR3 coding sequence is TGCAGCGTTGACTCGCTAGCGGTTTACAATGAGCAGTTCTTC. It specifies CSVDSLAVYNEQFF.

V and J are TRBV29-1 and TRBJ1-2, with D uncertain. Germline V lookup: CDR1 SQVTM, CDR2 ANQGSEA. The V end lost 4 bases, the J end lost 1 base, and 19 bases lay between the germline ends. The CDR3 consists of 16 residues. CDR3 region: CSVVGGPKTSNYGYTF. DNA for the CDR3: TGCAGCGTTGTGGGCGGCCCGAAGACTAGTAACTATGGCTACACCTTC.

As regards this clone: Other DNA sequences in the same sample also yield this CDR3. V is TRBV2 and J is TRBJ1-1, with 9 bases identical to TRBD1. The germline gives CDR1 SNHLY, CDR2 FYNNEI. The length of the CDR3 is 11 residues. With 10 bases clipped from V and 6 bases from J, the junction kept 3 bases outside the gene matches. The CDR3, as DNA: TGTGCCAACGACAGGGGGGCTGAAGCTTTCTTT. Translated: CANDRGAEAFF.

The genes are TRBV4-1 and TRBJ2-7; D may be TRBD1 (5 bases). V gave up 6 bases and J gave up 1 base, with 16 bases separating them. The CDR3 sequence is 15 residues long. The germline V gene encodes CDR1 MGHRA and CDR2 YSYEKL. The DNA for the CDR3 is TGCGCCAGCAGTCCCAGGGTTGGCGGATCCTACGAGCAGTACTTC. Its translation is CASSPRVGGSYEQYF.

The rearrangement joins TRBV27 to TRBJ1-5; D gene ambiguous. There are 16 residues in the CDR3. The ends were cut back, 2 bases at V and 3 bases at J, with 14 bases in the middle. Germline-derived CDR1 and CDR2 are MNHEY and SMNVEV (reference sequence). CDR3 sequence: CASSLAAGFLNQPQHF. The CDR3 bases are TGTGCCAGCAGTTTAGCCGCAGGTTTCCTCAATCAGCCCCAGCATTTT.

This clone was observed once. This rearrangement joins TRBV4-3 to TRBJ2-5; 9 bases are shared with TRBD2. The CDR3 contains 19 residues. Germline V gene sequence: CDR1 LGHNA, CDR2 YSLEER. Germline trimming cut 3 bases from V and 5 bases from J; bases unmatched to any gene: 19. The CDR3 coding sequence is TGCGCCAGCAGCCAGACGGGACTAGCTCTAGTTGGGAGGAGGGAGACCCAGTACTTC. It is translated as CASSQTGLALVGRRETQYF.

This clone was detected once. The sample contains more than one DNA sequence encoding this CDR3. The V gene is TRBV5-4, the J gene TRBJ1-1; the D is unclear. V was shortened by 2 bases and J by 0 bases, with 8 bases between the two germline ends. The CDR3 has 14 residues. Germline-derived CDR1 and CDR2 are SGHNT and YYREEE (reference sequence). The CDR3 DNA is TGTGCCAGCAGCTTATCGGGGATGAACACTGAAGCTTTCTTT. It is translated as CASSLSGMNTEAFF.

This chain joins TRBV4-3 and TRBJ2-2, with 8 bases matching TRBD2. Trimming cost V 4 bases and J 6 bases; bases outside gene matches: 7. Germline lookup yields CDR1 LGHNA and CDR2 YSLEER. The CDR3 runs to 15 residues. In DNA form, the CDR3 reads TGCGCCAGCAGCCCCCCTGCAGCGGGAGCCGGGGAGCTGTTTTTT. Its protein product is CASSPPAAGAGELFF.

V is TRBV10-3 and J is TRBJ2-6, with D perhaps matching TRBD1 (6 bases). Germline V gene lookup returns CDR1 ENHRY and CDR2 SYGVKD. V lost 11 bases and J 0 bases, leaving 17 bases between the germline ends. The CDR3 is made up of 16 amino acids. The CDR3 nucleotides are TGTGCCTCGACAGGTTTGGTTAACTCTGGGGCCAACGTCCTGACTTTC. This translates into CASTGLVNSGANVLTF.

V gene TRBV4-1 combines with J gene TRBJ2-2; weak D call: TRBD1 (6 bases). Trimming stripped 6 bases from V and 5 bases from J, with 19 bases between. Germline CDR1 is MGHRA and CDR2 is YSYEKL. There are 16 residues in the CDR3. The CDR3: CASRGFFERGTGELFF. The CDR3 bases are TGCGCCAGCAGGGGTTTCTTTGAAAGGGGGACCGGGGAGCTGTTTTTT.

This chain joins TRBV11-2 and TRBJ1-6, with D perhaps TRBD1 (5 bases). From germline, CDR1 is SGHAT and CDR2 FQNNGV. The V and J ends lost 0 bases and 0 bases respectively, with 9 bases between them. The CDR3 consists of 17 residues. CDR3 loop: CASSLDVGASYNSPLHF. In nucleotides, the CDR3 is TGTGCCAGCAGCTTAGATGTAGGGGCCTCCTATAATTCACCCCTCCACTTT.